Following are 13 T cell receptor beta chains from one sample sequenced in a study of blood T cell repertoires in COVID-19. The data were produced by immunoSEQ multiplex PCR, yet TCRdb's version contains in-frame clones alone and is incomplete. The sample has fewer than 250,000 clones; 83% are singletons. Specimen: peripheral blood. These receptors came from a woman between 40 and 50 years old with active or convalescent COVID-19.

The chain couples TRBV19 to TRBJ1-5; TRBD1 agrees at 7 bases. Germline CDR1 reads LNHDA; CDR2 reads SQIVND (reference sequence). Trimming cost V 4 bases and J 6 bases; bases outside gene matches: 6. This CDR3 has 14 amino acids. CDR3 in amino acids: CASSTQGESQPQHF. CDR3 nucleotides: TGTGCCAGTAGTACCCAGGGGGAAAGTCAGCCCCAGCATTTT.

The chain combines TRBV30 with TRBJ2-2; tentative D call: TRBD1 (6 bases). This CDR3 has 18 residues. The germline V gene has CDR1 GTSNPN and CDR2 SVGIG (reference sequence). Trimming stripped 0 bases from V and 2 bases from J, with 19 bases between. CDR3 residues: CAWSVPQSGTPNTGELFF. The CDR3 bases are TGTGCCTGGAGTGTACCCCAGTCCGGGACACCAAACACCGGGGAGCTGTTTTTT.

On this clone: This specimen includes other DNA sequences encoding the same CDR3. This chain links TRBV12-3 or TRBV12-4 with TRBJ2-7, with TRBD1 matching over 7 bases. The CDR3 sequence is 13 residues long. V lost 6 bases, J lost 3 bases, and 5 bases stayed unmatched. CDR3 protein: CASSPGQLYEQYF. The CDR3 coding sequence is TGTGCCAGCAGCCCGGGACAGCTCTACGAGCAGTACTTC.

The CDR3, as DNA: TGTGCCAGCAGGCAAGATCCTAGCGGGAGGACGCACTACGAGCAGTACTTC. This sequence encodes CASRQDPSGRTHYEQYF. The genes are TRBV2 and TRBJ2-7, with 11 bases identical to TRBD2. This CDR3 spans 17 amino acids. J gave up 3 bases and V 6 bases, and 13 bases lay outside the gene matches. From germline, CDR1 is SNHLY and CDR2 FYNNEI.

V and J are TRBV5-1 and TRBJ1-5, with 9 bases matching TRBD1. The germline V gene encodes CDR1 SGHRS and CDR2 YFSETQ. Unmatched junction bases numbered 5, after V lost 4 bases and J lost 3 bases. There are 15 residues in the CDR3. In nucleotides, the CDR3 is TGCGCCAGCAGCGAGGGACAGGGCCTCAATCAGCCCCAGCATTTT. Translation: CASSEGQGLNQPQHF.

The CDR3 sequence: CASSDRQGAHNEQFF. The CDR3 DNA sequence: TGTGCCAGCAGCGACCGACAGGGGGCCCACAATGAGCAGTTCTTC. V and J are TRBV11-3 and TRBJ2-1; the match to TRBD1 covers 10 bases. J gave up 5 bases and V 5 bases, and 6 bases lay outside the gene matches. Germline-derived CDR1 and CDR2 are SGHNT and YENEEA. The CDR3 contains 15 residues.

This clone was found a few times. The V gene is TRBV28, the J gene TRBJ1-2; D remains ambiguous. V was cut by 7 bases and J by 7 bases, with 13 bases left in between. Per the germline V gene, CDR1 is MDHEN and CDR2 is SYDVKM. The CDR3 has 12 amino acids. CDR3 sequence reads: CASTVNSGGYTF. DNA of the CDR3: TGTGCCAGCACCGTTAACTCGGGTGGCTACACCTTC.

The V gene is TRBV7-2, the J gene TRBJ2-1; 8 bases match TRBD2. Trimming cost V 3 bases and J 12 bases; bases outside gene matches: 4. The CDR3 totals 12 residues. The germline V gene has CDR1 SGHTA and CDR2 FQGNSA. CDR3 nucleotide sequence: TGTGCCAGCAGCTTTCCCGGGGGGGTGCAGTTCTTC. Translated, it gives CASSFPGGVQFF. Full variable domain (rest looked up from reference TRBV7-2 and TRBJ2-1): GAGVSQSPSNKVTEKGKDVELRCDPISGHTALYWYRQSLGQGLEFLIYFQGNSAPDKSGLPSDRFSAERTGGSVSTLTIQRTQQEDSAVYLCASSFPGGVQFFGPGTRLTVL.

V gene TRBV6-2 or TRBV6-3 combines with J gene TRBJ1-1; 7 bases fit TRBD1. This CDR3 region has 12 residues. Germline loops: CDR1 MNHEY, CDR2 SVGEGT. V shed 6 bases and J 7 bases; nucleotides not matched to a gene: 5. CDR3 region: CASSNWDSEAFF. Written as DNA, the CDR3 is TGTGCCAGCAGCAATTGGGACAGTGAAGCTTTCTTT.

About this clone: One end of the junction is discordant with germline, which a read error may explain. The chain combines TRBV7-7 with TRBJ2-5; 8 nucleotides match TRBD1. CDR1 and CDR2 from the germline V gene are SSHAT and FNYEAQ (reference sequence). The CDR3 totals 14 residues. CDR3 in amino acids: CASSPGQGQETQYF. CDR3 nucleotide sequence: TGTGCTAGCAGCCCCGGACAGGGCCAAGAGACCCAGTACTTC.

V gene TRBV29-1 combines with J gene TRBJ2-1; 7 bases agree with TRBD1. This CDR3 comprises 16 residues. CDR1 is SQVTM, CDR2 ANQGSEA, per germline. The V gene end was trimmed by 6 bases and the J gene end by 0 bases; junction bases not matched to a gene: 11. The CDR3 spells CSVTWDSQYSYNEQFF. The CDR3 DNA reads TGCAGCGTCACCTGGGACAGCCAATACTCCTACAATGAGCAGTTCTTC.

This rearrangement joins TRBV10-2 to TRBJ1-1, with D possibly TRBD1 on 6 matching bases. The V and J ends lost 6 bases and 1 base respectively, with 9 bases between them. The CDR3 runs 13 residues. CDR1 is WSHSY and CDR2 is SAAADI in the germline V gene. This chain's CDR3 is CASSGTKNTEAFF. The CDR3 DNA sequence: TGCGCCAGCAGCGGGACAAAGAACACTGAAGCTTTCTTT.

The gene calls are TRBV5-1 and TRBJ1-1; 8 bases agree with TRBD1. CDR1 SGHRS and CDR2 YFSETQ come from the germline V gene. Trimming cost V 5 bases and J 1 base; bases outside gene matches: 4. This CDR3 contains 14 residues. The CDR3 bases are TGCGCCAGCAGATCCGGGACAGGGAACACTGAAGCTTTCTTT. The encoded protein is CASRSGTGNTEAFF.